The entry below gives a single T cell receptor beta chain sequence along with its context. The germline V gene encodes CDR1 SGHNT and CDR2 YYREEE (reference sequence). CDR3 length: 17 amino acids. The junction had 8 bases not matched to a gene; V was cut back by 0 bases and J by 6 bases. This entry belongs to a study of graft-versus-host responses after intestinal transplantation. Study-wide context: Multivisceral, liver-intestinal, or isolated intestinal transplants were performed in recipients. Recipients across the board were started on anti-thymocyte globulin induction, then kept on tacrolimus and steroids for around 3 years.

Proliferating CFSE-low CD3+CD4+ and CD3+CD8+ responders were sorted after the reaction. Profiled with immunoSEQ multiplex PCR; TCRdb holds only in-frame clones, not every one. The table shows 4,000 to 4,500 clones, with around a fifth occurring only once. The chain has TRBV5-4 and TRBJ2-3, with 12 bases that match TRBD2. The source was alloreactive CD4+ T cells from a mixed lymphocyte reaction culture, collected before transplantation. Subset noted: CFSE-low proliferating T cells sorted from approximately 6-day pre-transplant mixed lymphocyte reaction (GvH or HvG direction). The receptor's source is a human patient who was an organ donor for intestinal transplantation. The CDR3: CASSLGASGGAADTQYF. The CDR3 DNA follows: TGTGCCAGCAGCTTGGGGGCTAGCGGGGGGGCCGCGGATACGCAGTATTTT. The full variable domain, its missing parts supplied by reference TRBV5-4 and TRBJ2-3, is ETGVTQSPTHLIKTRGQQVTLRCSSQSGHNTVSWYQQALGQGPQFIFQYYREEENGRGNFPPRFSGLQFPNYSSELNVNALELDDSALYLCASSLGASGGAADTQYFGPGTRLTVL.